The T cell receptor (beta chain) described here comes from a study of control samples from healthy donors and cancer patients (dated by TCRdb to the early 2020s). About this clone itself: Its antigen is currently not known. No base quality values were provided; no much bigger clone lies one nucleotide off.

Taken from cysteine to phenylalanine, the CDR3 has 13 residues. The read is trimmed to its CDR3 DNA, 39 bases read in frame from base 1. V gives up 2 bases and J gives up 4 bases, and the segment between their germline ends measures 5 bases. Sequences MNHEY (CDR1) and SVGEGT (CDR2) are obtained from the germline V gene. Receptor amplification or capture employed the immunoSEQ multiplex PCR assay. TCRdb took this table from immuneACCESS and kept in-frame rearrangements with V and J called. Such tables lack part of the clones; where checked against another copy, unresolved V genes explain under half of the gap, and the rest is unexplained. A total of 68,000 or so clones appear in this sample, around 80% of them only once. The ten largest clones capture 15% to 19% of the sample.

This chain is built from TRBV6-2 or TRBV6-3 and TRBJ2-2, with no reliable assignment of the D segment. This receptor was taken from a man in his sixties in good health. Specimen: blood. Here is the DNA: TGTGCCAGCAGTTACACACGCACCGGGGAGCTGTTTTTT. It translates to CASSYTRTGELFF.